This T cell receptor beta chain was found in a study of blood T cell repertoires in COVID-19. The overall study: Both acute and convalescent COVID-19 samples were obtained from the United States, Italy and Spain.

V lost 7 bases and J lost 9; bases outside the gene matches: 16. This CDR3 is built from 16 residues. Germline V gene lookup returns CDR1 SQVTM and CDR2 ANQGSEA. In terms of age and location, participants ranged from roughly 18 to 100 years and lived in about two dozen US areas. Clinical history as reported by participants underpinned cohort assignment. Repertoires were generated with immunoSEQ multiplex PCR, while TCRdb's copy carries only in-frame clones and drops some. The sample has 350,000 to 500,000 clones, 88% seen once. Source material: PBMCs or T cells enriched from blood (not recorded which). This chain uses TRBV29-1 with TRBJ2-1; TRBD2 aligns across 12 bases. The sequence was obtained from a woman younger than 35 who had been exposed to COVID-19. CDR3 region: CSARDVASGRDGEQFF. DNA of the CDR3: TGCAGCGCCAGAGATGTCGCTAGCGGGAGGGATGGTGAGCAGTTCTTC.